Shown below are 28 T cell receptor beta chains from a single sample sequenced in a study of Ad26.COV2.S vaccination and SARS-CoV-2 variants. Sequencing used immunoSEQ multiplex PCR; TCRdb keeps in-frame clones, though not all of them. This table has around 250,000 clones, about 89% appearing once. The treatment here: approximately 18 received Ad26.COV2.S at low or high dose, single or two shots; about 5 received placebo; per-sample allocation not given. At day 63 after the first vaccine or placebo injection, samples were drawn. The sample in question was peripheral blood, obtained in a trial of Ad26.COV2.S vaccine versus placebo. These receptor sequences come from a person between 18 and 65 years old who received the Ad26.COV2.S COVID-19 vaccine or a placebo.

This clone occurred once. The V and J genes are TRBV5-6 and TRBJ2-7; D gene unclear. The CDR3 runs to 13 residues. V was trimmed by 1 base and J by 4 bases, leaving 9 bases between them. Germline CDR1 SGHDT, CDR2 YYEEEE. The CDR3: CASSLSRPYEQYF. DNA of the CDR3: TGTGCCAGCAGCTTGTCCAGACCGTACGAGCAGTACTTC.

The J gene is TRBJ2-7, the V gene TRBV7-9; tentatively, D is TRBD1 (5 bases). This CDR3 region has 14 residues. Germline V CDR1 and CDR2: SEHNR, FQNEAQ (reference sequence). Trimming left V 0 bases short and J 3 bases short, with 9 bases between. In DNA form, the CDR3 reads TGTGCCAGCAGCTTAGCAGGGGTCGACTACGAGCAGTACTTC. Protein: CASSLAGVDYEQYF.

The V gene is TRBV27, the J gene TRBJ2-7, with 10 positions matching TRBD2. The CDR3 runs to 16 residues. The V gene end was trimmed by 6 bases and the J gene end by 4 bases; junction bases not matched to a gene: 12. Germline V lookup: CDR1 MNHEY, CDR2 SMNVEV (reference sequence). CDR3 residues: CASSFGGSGRKYEQYF. CDR3 nucleotide sequence: TGTGCCAGCAGCTTTGGAGGTAGCGGGAGGAAATACGAGCAGTACTTC.

CDR3 residues: CASSFWAQYF. CDR3 in DNA: TGTGCCAGCAGTTTCTGGGCGCAGTATTTT. The V gene is TRBV27, the J gene TRBJ2-3; D remains unclear. The CDR3 totals 10 residues. V shed 3 bases and J shed 10 bases, with 5 bases lying between them. Germline CDR1 MNHEY, CDR2 SMNVEV (reference sequence).

The chain links TRBV28 to TRBJ2-3; TRBD2 agrees at 9 bases. The CDR3 spans 16 residues. Germline trimming cut 4 bases from V and 0 bases from J; bases unmatched to any gene: 5. Germline CDR1 MDHEN, CDR2 SYDVKM. For the CDR3, the DNA is TGTGCCAGCAGTTGGGGGACTAGCACTAGCACAGATACGCAGTATTTT. This codes for CASSWGTSTSTDTQYF. Variable domain in full (rest from reference TRBV28 and TRBJ2-3): DVKVTQSSRYLVKRTGEKVFLECVQDMDHENMFWYRQDPGLGLRLIYFSYDVKMKEKGDIPEGYSVSREKKERFSLILESASTNQTSMYLCASSWGTSTSTDTQYFGPGTRLTVL.

This chain connects TRBV5-1 to TRBJ1-2; D unclear. Trimming removed 4 bases from V and 5 bases from J, with 9 bases in between. This CDR3 region has 12 residues. Germline loops: CDR1 SGHRS, CDR2 YFSETQ. The CDR3 DNA is TGCGCCAGCAGCCAGGATGGTTATGGCTACACCTTC. Protein sequence: CASSQDGYGYTF.

The J gene is TRBJ2-7, the V gene TRBV28; TRBD1 or TRBD2 may be the D gene (5 bases each). The V end lost 3 bases, the J end lost 0 bases, and 12 bases lay between the germline ends. CDR1 is MDHEN, CDR2 SYDVKM, per germline. The CDR3 sequence is 15 residues long. In nucleotides, the CDR3 is TGTGCCAGCAGTTTCGGAACGGGGCCCTCCTACGAGCAGTACTTC. This encodes CASSFGTGPSYEQYF.

V gene TRBV18 combines with J gene TRBJ2-7; D possibly uses TRBD1 or TRBD2 (5 bases each). The V gene's germline CDR1 is KGHSH and CDR2 LQKENI. This CDR3 comprises 15 residues. The V gene lost 6 bases and the J gene lost 0 bases, with 15 bases spanning the gap. The CDR3 reads CASSRTGANSYEQYF. The CDR3 DNA follows: TGTGCCAGCTCCCGAACCGGGGCAAACTCCTACGAGCAGTACTTC.

V gene TRBV5-1 combines with J gene TRBJ2-5; 8 nucleotides align to TRBD1. Trimming took 2 bases from V and 5 from J; bases not matched to a gene: 5. Germline assignment: CDR1 SGHRS and CDR2 YFSETQ. This CDR3 is built from 14 residues. In nucleotides, the CDR3 is TGCGCCAGCAGCTTCGGACAGGGCCCCGAGACCCAGTACTTC. Translation: CASSFGQGPETQYF.

The chain recombines TRBV3-1 (or the pseudogene TRBV3-2) with TRBJ2-2; D is uncertain. The ends were cut back, 2 bases at V and 6 bases at J, with 7 bases in the middle. CDR3 length: 13 residues. CDR1 LGHDT and CDR2 YNNKEL come from the germline V gene (reference sequence). The CDR3 spells CASSQRVAGELFF. The CDR3 nucleotides are TGTGCCAGCAGCCAAAGGGTCGCCGGGGAGCTGTTTTTT.

J is TRBJ2-3 and V is TRBV7-9; TRBD2 is a possible D gene (5 bases). Germline-derived CDR1 and CDR2 are SEHNR and FQNEAQ (reference sequence). Trimming took 4 bases from V and 6 from J, leaving 11 bases between them. This CDR3 comprises 13 residues. The CDR3 DNA sequence: TGTGCCAGCAGCTCCCAGCCTAGCGATACGCAGTATTTT. Amino acids: CASSSQPSDTQYF. The full variable domain, in which reference TRBV7-9 and TRBJ2-3 provide the parts outside the CDR3, is DTGVSQNPRHKITKRGQNVTFRCDPISEHNRLYWYRQTLGQGPEFLTYFQNEAQLEKSRLLSDRFSAERPKGSFSTLEIQRTEQGDSAMYLCASSSQPSDTQYFGPGTRLTVL.

This clone showed up just a few times. The chain is built from TRBV5-4 and TRBJ2-1, with a possible D match to TRBD1 (5 bases). Trimming took off 2 bases at V and 4 bases at J, with 10 bases between the two ends. The CDR3 has 14 residues. Germline V lookup: CDR1 SGHNT, CDR2 YYREEE (reference sequence). The CDR3 sequence: CASSFPDSYNEQFF. CDR3 DNA sequence: TGTGCCAGCAGCTTTCCTGACAGTTACAATGAGCAGTTCTTC.

This rearrangement joins TRBV12-3 or TRBV12-4 to TRBJ1-1; no clear D gene. V dropped 4 bases and J dropped 1 base, with 7 bases sitting between them. The CDR3 has 13 amino acids. The CDR3 is CASSSQANTEAFF. The CDR3 DNA reads as TGTGCCAGCAGTTCTCAGGCGAACACTGAAGCTTTCTTT.

J is TRBJ1-2 and V is TRBV2, with TRBD1 matching 9 bases. The germline V gene encodes CDR1 SNHLY and CDR2 FYNNEI. Losses at the gene ends were 7 bases for V and 7 bases for J; bases not matched to a gene: 4. The CDR3 consists of 12 residues. As DNA, the CDR3 is TGTGCCAGCAACAGGGGGCTGGGTGGCTACACCTTC. Translated, it gives CASNRGLGGYTF.

V gene TRBV9 combines with J gene TRBJ1-4, with D possibly matching TRBD1 (6 bases). Trimming took 3 bases from V and 2 from J, leaving 11 bases between them. Germline V gene lookup returns CDR1 SGDLS and CDR2 YYNGEE. The CDR3 is 15 amino acids. The CDR3: CASSARTATNEKLFF. CDR3 bases: TGTGCCAGCAGCGCCCGGACAGCTACTAATGAAAAACTGTTTTTT.

This clone came up once. This chain connects TRBV6-2 or TRBV6-3 to TRBJ1-5; TRBD1 is a possible D gene (5 bases). CDR1 is MNHEY and CDR2 is SVGEGT in the germline V gene. V was trimmed by 6 bases and J by 0 bases, leaving 12 bases between them. This CDR3 region has 15 residues. CDR3 sequence: CASSSRGYSNQPQHF. CDR3 bases: TGTGCCAGCAGCTCTCGGGGGTATAGCAATCAGCCCCAGCATTTT.

This chain joins TRBV5-1 and TRBJ2-7; maybe TRBD2 (6 bases). The CDR3 is 15 residues long. The germline V gene has CDR1 SGHRS and CDR2 YFSETQ. V was clipped by 1 base and J by 6 bases, with 17 bases between them. The CDR3 reads CASSLWVGRGGEQYF. CDR3 nucleotide sequence: TGCGCCAGCAGCTTGTGGGTTGGTAGGGGAGGCGAGCAGTACTTC.

V usage is TRBV9 and J usage is TRBJ1-1; 8 bases are a match to TRBD1. Germline V lookup: CDR1 SGDLS, CDR2 YYNGEE. The CDR3 length is 14 residues. V was pared by 3 bases and J by 3 bases, with 4 bases of the junction left unmatched. The CDR3 sequence: CASSANRGDTEAFF. CDR3 sequence (DNA): TGTGCCAGCAGCGCGAACAGGGGGGACACTGAAGCTTTCTTT.

The chain uses TRBV7-9 and TRBJ2-3; possible D gene TRBD1, 6 bases. Trimming pared 2 bases from V and 4 bases from J, leaving 13 bases between. CDR3 length: 15 amino acids. CDR1 and CDR2 from the germline V gene are SEHNR and FQNEAQ (reference sequence). The CDR3 loop is CASSLSQGSSDTQYF. Here the CDR3 DNA reads TGTGCCAGCAGCTTAAGTCAGGGGTCTTCAGATACGCAGTATTTT.

The count of this clone is one. This chain uses TRBV4-3 with TRBJ1-5; D is ambiguous. With 0 bases removed from V and 7 bases from J, the gap between germline ends came to 7 bases. This CDR3 contains 13 residues. Per the germline V gene, CDR1 is LGHNA and CDR2 is YSLEER. The chain's CDR3 is CASSQDLGQPQHF. CDR3 DNA: TGCGCCAGCAGCCAAGATCTTGGGCAGCCCCAGCATTTT.

The V and J genes are TRBV12-3 or TRBV12-4 and TRBJ1-2; 7 bases fit TRBD1. The CDR3 consists of 13 residues. V gave up 6 bases and J gave up 4 bases; unmatched junction bases: 5. CDR3 residues: CASRTTGSYGYTF. The CDR3 DNA sequence: TGTGCCAGCAGGACGACAGGGTCCTATGGCTACACCTTC.

This clone came up a few times. The CDR3 coding sequence is TGCAGCGTTGATCGTTTAGGGGCGGGTGAGCAGTACTTC. Amino acid sequence: CSVDRLGAGEQYF. This chain links TRBV29-1 with TRBJ2-7; TRBD1 or TRBD2 may be the D gene (5 bases each). Deletions cut 3 bases from V and 7 bases from J, with 16 bases between. This CDR3 region has 13 residues. Germline V gene sequence: CDR1 SQVTM, CDR2 ANQGSEA.

For the CDR3, the DNA is TGTGCCAGCAGCCCTGACTCGGGGACTAGGGCCTACGAGCAGTACTTC. Translating it yields CASSPDSGTRAYEQYF. This sequence joins TRBV3-1 (or the pseudogene TRBV3-2) and TRBJ2-7; 8 bases are shared with TRBD2. Germline V gene lookup returns CDR1 LGHDT and CDR2 YNNKEL (reference sequence). The CDR3 covers 16 residues. After removal of 4 bases from V and 2 bases from J, the junction contained 10 bases not matched to a gene.

The V call is TRBV28, the J call TRBJ1-5; D gene uncertain. V shed 6 bases and J shed 3 bases, with 15 bases lying between them. The germline V gene encodes CDR1 MDHEN and CDR2 SYDVKM. The CDR3 consists of 15 residues. The CDR3 loop is CASSQPSGFNQPQHF. The CDR3 DNA is TGTGCCAGCAGCCAGCCCTCGGGATTCAATCAGCCCCAGCATTTT.

This clone was seen just once. The genes are TRBV7-3 and TRBJ2-1, with D unresolved. The germline gives CDR1 SGHTA, CDR2 FQGTGA. V was shortened by 1 base and J by 1 base, with 8 bases between the two germline ends. The CDR3 consists of 15 residues. CDR3 sequence reads: CASSLSGASYNEQFF. CDR3 sequence (DNA): TGTGCCAGCAGCTTAAGCGGCGCATCCTACAATGAGCAGTTCTTC. Full variable domain (missing parts from reference TRBV7-3 and TRBJ2-1): GAGVSQTPSNKVTEKGKYVELRCDPISGHTALYWYRQSLGQGPEFLIYFQGTGAADDSGLPNDRFFAVRPEGSVSTLKIQRTERGDSAVYLCASSLSGASYNEQFFGPGTRLTVL.

The chain employs TRBV7-8 and TRBJ2-3, with D maybe TRBD2 (6 bases). The germline gives CDR1 SGHVS, CDR2 FQNEAQ. Trimming stripped 4 bases from V and 1 base from J, with 6 bases between. CDR3 length equals 13 residues. The CDR3 protein is CASSSGGTDTQYF. The CDR3 coding sequence is TGTGCCAGCAGCTCGGGGGGCACAGATACGCAGTATTTT.

CDR3 sequence: CASSPYLGQSGQPQHF. In nucleotides, the CDR3 is TGTGCCAGCAGCCCTTACCTGGGACAGTCGGGACAGCCCCAGCATTTT. This chain connects TRBV3-1 (or the pseudogene TRBV3-2) to TRBJ1-5; 7 positions match TRBD1. The CDR3 is 16 residues long. J was trimmed by 7 bases and V by 4 bases; bases with no gene match: 13. Germline CDR1 LGHDT, CDR2 YNNKEL (reference sequence).

The chain is built from TRBV5-4 and TRBJ2-7; 7 nucleotides line up with TRBD2. J lost 3 bases, V lost 4 bases, and 7 bases had no gene match. CDR1 is SGHNT and CDR2 is YYREEE in the germline V gene (reference sequence). The CDR3 is made up of 14 amino acids. Here the CDR3 reads CASSQTSVDYEQYF. In nucleotides, the CDR3 is TGTGCCAGCAGCCAAACTAGCGTCGACTACGAGCAGTACTTC.